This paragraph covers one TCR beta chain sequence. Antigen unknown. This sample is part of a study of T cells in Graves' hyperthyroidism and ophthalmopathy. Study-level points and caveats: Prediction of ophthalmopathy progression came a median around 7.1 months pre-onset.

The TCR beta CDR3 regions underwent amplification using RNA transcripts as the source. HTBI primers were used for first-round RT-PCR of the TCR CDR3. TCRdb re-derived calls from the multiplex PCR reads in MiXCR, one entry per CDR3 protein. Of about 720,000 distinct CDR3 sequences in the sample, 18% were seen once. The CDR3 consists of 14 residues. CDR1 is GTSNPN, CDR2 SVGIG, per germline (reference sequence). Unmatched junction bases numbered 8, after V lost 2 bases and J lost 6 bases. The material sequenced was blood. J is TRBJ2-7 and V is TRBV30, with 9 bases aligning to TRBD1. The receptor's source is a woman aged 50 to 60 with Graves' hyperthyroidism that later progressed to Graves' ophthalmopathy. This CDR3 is CAWSRGDRESEQYF. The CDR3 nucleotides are TGTGCCTGGAGTAGGGGGGACAGGGAGAGCGAGCAGTACTTC.